This T cell receptor beta chain comes out of a study of cytomegalovirus exposure and HLA in healthy donors. Study observations and caveats: Many donors shared some public TCRs, even though most TCR sequences were rare.

As to this clone: Its antigen is still unknown.

PCR involved 60 Vbeta and 13 Jbeta primers. Using immunoSEQ multiplex PCR, the repertoire was profiled, and TCRdb retains in-frame clones only, with some absent. The sample has 100,000 to 150,000 clones; over 65% are singletons. Trimming shortened V by 6 bases and J by 6 bases, and 14 bases separated the two germline ends. CDR3 length equals 13 residues. CDR1 is SEHNR, CDR2 FQNEAQ, per germline (reference sequence). The specimen was PBMCs. This chain links TRBV7-9 with TRBJ1-2; no reliable D call. This TCR was recovered from a man younger than 35 in good health and CMV-seropositive. CDR3 protein: CASSSNTLDGYTF. The CDR3 DNA follows: TGTGCCAGCAGTTCTAATACGTTGGATGGCTACACCTTC. The full variable domain, with the rest looked up from reference TRBV7-9 and TRBJ1-2, is DTGVSQNPRHKITKRGQNVTFRCDPISEHNRLYWYRQTLGQGPEFLTYFQNEAQLEKSRLLSDRFSAERPKGSFSTLEIQRTEQGDSAMYLCASSSNTLDGYTFGSGTRLTVV.